These 13 T cell receptor beta chains originate from one sample sequenced in a study of T-cell memory formation after mild COVID-19. TCRdb re-called the 5' RACE reads through MiXCR, storing one row per CDR3 protein. The data hold under 350,000 distinct CDR3 sequences, with about a sixth observed a single time. The sequencing input was PBMCs or a T cell subset sorted from them (not recorded which). The receptors were gathered from a man younger than 30 who had mild COVID-19 (a few samples of this study predate the infection). Cell type and time point are not known.

The chain couples TRBV2 to TRBJ1-1, with 8 bases that match TRBD1. Germline values: CDR1 SNHLY, CDR2 FYNNEI. The length of the CDR3 is 16 residues. Trimming took 2 bases from V and 4 from J; bases not matched to a gene: 9. CDR3 bases: TGTGCCAGCAGTGAACAGGGGGCCAGGCTAGCCACTGAAGCTTTCTTT. Its translation: CASSEQGARLATEAFF.

V is TRBV6-5 and J is TRBJ1-5; D may be TRBD1 (6 bases). Germline-derived CDR1 and CDR2 are MNHEY and SVGAGI. The CDR3 covers 18 residues. The germline V and J ends were trimmed by 0 bases and 3 bases, with 18 bases remaining between them. CDR3 bases: TGTGCCAGCAGTTACTCGAAGCCCCTCAGGGGACCCAATCAGCCCCAGCATTTT. This sequence encodes CASSYSKPLRGPNQPQHF.

The genes are TRBV4-3 and TRBJ2-5, with D possibly matching TRBD2 (7 bases). This CDR3 region has 17 residues. The germline V and J ends were trimmed by 1 base and 4 bases, with 19 bases remaining between them. Germline V lookup: CDR1 LGHNA, CDR2 YSLEER. CDR3 coding DNA: TGCGCCAGCAGCCAAGGAGCGGGGAGGGGCAGGGGAGAGACCCAGTACTTC. Its translation: CASSQGAGRGRGETQYF.

This clonotype was recorded many times. J is TRBJ2-3 and V is TRBV20-1; TRBD2 agrees at 8 bases. The CDR3 sequence is 14 residues long. Looked up from germline, CDR1 is DFQATT and CDR2 is SNEGSKA (reference sequence). J lost 2 bases, V lost 0 bases, and 1 base had no gene match. The CDR3 nucleotides read TGCAGTGCTAGAGATAGCGGGGTCACAGATACGCAGTATTTT. Protein sequence: CSARDSGVTDTQYF.

This clonotype was detected a few times. The chain employs TRBV4-2 and TRBJ1-1; D perhaps matches TRBD1 (5 bases). Germline V gene data show CDR1 as LGHNA and CDR2 as YNFKEQ. V lost 2 bases and J lost 0, with 13 bases in between. The CDR3 is made up of 16 amino acids. The CDR3 region is CASSQQSGHLNTEAFF. DNA of the CDR3: TGTGCCAGCAGCCAACAGAGCGGACACCTGAACACTGAAGCTTTCTTT.

The rearrangement uses TRBV9 and TRBJ1-3; D is ambiguous. Germline V gene data show CDR1 as SGDLS and CDR2 as YYNGEE. This CDR3 comprises 13 residues. The ends were cut back, 3 bases at V and 3 bases at J, with 7 bases in the middle. The CDR3 DNA reads as TGTGCCAGCAGCGCGTTCGGTGGAAACACCATATATTTT. Amino acids: CASSAFGGNTIYF.

The chain is built from TRBV5-1 and TRBJ1-5; tentative D call: TRBD1 (6 bases). Germline-derived CDR1 and CDR2 are SGHRS and YFSETQ. The V gene lost 0 bases and the J gene lost 1 base, with 8 bases spanning the gap. The CDR3 runs 15 residues. The CDR3 region has the DNA TGCGCCAGCAGCTTGGCGGGGGCGAGCAATCAGCCCCAGCATTTT. Translating it yields CASSLAGASNQPQHF.

A single count supports this clonotype. The chain recombines TRBV7-9 with TRBJ2-3; D remains ambiguous. V was clipped by 1 base and J by 4 bases, with 6 bases between them. CDR3 length equals 13 residues. Per germline, CDR1 SEHNR and CDR2 FQNEAQ (reference sequence). CDR3 DNA sequence: TGTGCCAGCAGCTTAGTAGGCCCAGATACGCAGTATTTT. Translated: CASSLVGPDTQYF.

The table lists this clonotype with a few counts. V is TRBV7-2 and J is TRBJ2-7; D may match TRBD1 or TRBD2 (6 bases each). CDR3 length equals 16 residues. V was trimmed by 3 bases and J by 1 base, leaving 16 bases between them. Looked up from germline, CDR1 is SGHTA and CDR2 is FQGNSA. Here the CDR3 reads CASSFFGGPGSYEQYV. The CDR3 DNA follows: TGTGCCAGCAGCTTCTTCGGGGGCCCTGGATCCTACGAGCAGTACGTC.

The chain links TRBV5-1 to TRBJ1-1; no reliable D call. V lost 7 bases and J lost 2, with 18 bases in between. This CDR3 region has 15 residues. Germline CDR1 and CDR2: SGHRS and YFSETQ. CDR3 protein: CASGLWTVSNTEAFF. The CDR3 DNA follows: TGCGCCAGCGGGTTGTGGACGGTCAGTAACACTGAAGCTTTCTTT.

This clonotype has just a few counts. The chain is built from TRBV5-1 and TRBJ1-1; D gene unclear. The CDR3 runs to 14 residues. The germline V gene has CDR1 SGHRS and CDR2 YFSETQ. Trimming left V 1 base short and J 1 base short, with 8 bases between. CDR3 amino acids: CASSLRPSNTEAFF. The CDR3 DNA follows: TGCGCCAGCAGCTTGCGGCCCTCGAACACTGAAGCTTTCTTT.

CDR3 region: CASGPRQETQYF. The CDR3 region has the DNA TGTGCCAGCGGCCCCCGACAAGAGACCCAGTACTTC. The chain couples TRBV6-5 to TRBJ2-5; D gene ambiguous. CDR1 is MNHEY, CDR2 SVGAGI, per germline. The CDR3 runs to 12 residues. V lost 8 bases to trimming and J lost 2 bases, with 9 bases between them.

This clonotype has more than one count but fewer than ten. The chain combines TRBV27 with TRBJ2-1; the D is unclear. The V end lost 1 base, the J end lost 10 bases, and 11 bases lay between the germline ends. CDR1 and CDR2 from the germline V gene are MNHEY and SMNVEV (reference sequence). The length of the CDR3 is 13 residues. CDR3 in DNA: TGTGCCAGCAGTTTATATCCGCGTGGGGAGCAGTTCTTC. Translated: CASSLYPRGEQFF.